These 18 T cell receptor beta chains were sequenced from one sample in a study of blood T cell repertoires in COVID-19. Sequenced by immunoSEQ multiplex PCR; TCRdb stores in-frame clones only, minus some. The profile shows fewer than 80,000 clones, about nine tenths of them singletons. What was sequenced was peripheral blood. The source is a human donor in a cohort sampled during active COVID-19.

The chain joins TRBV10-1 to TRBJ1-2, with 7 bases matching TRBD1. V shed 3 bases and J 8 bases; nucleotides not matched to a gene: 6. The germline CDR1 and CDR2 sequences are WNHNN and SYGVQD (reference sequence). The CDR3 is 13 amino acids. As DNA, the CDR3 is TGCGCCAGCAGTGATACAGGGGCGGACGGCTACACCTTC. As protein: CASSDTGADGYTF.

The chain has TRBV7-9 and TRBJ2-7; 10 bases line up with TRBD1. V trimming: 5 bases; J trimming: 6 bases; junction bases outside the gene matches: 10. The germline V gene has CDR1 SEHNR and CDR2 FQNEAQ (reference sequence). CDR3 length: 15 amino acids. The CDR3 DNA reads TGTGCCAGCAGCCCAGGGGGACAGGGGAGGGCCGAGCAGTACTTC. It yields the protein CASSPGGQGRAEQYF.

V gene TRBV4-3 combines with J gene TRBJ2-2, with TRBD1 as a possible D gene (6 bases). The CDR3 is made up of 14 amino acids. Germline V gene lookup returns CDR1 LGHNA and CDR2 YSLEER. With 5 bases removed from V and 2 bases from J, the gap between germline ends came to 9 bases. CDR3 coding DNA: TGCGCCAGCAGCGGACAGTTAAACACCGGGGAGCTGTTTTTT. This translates into CASSGQLNTGELFF.

V gene TRBV5-4 combines with J gene TRBJ2-1, with 12 bases matching TRBD2. The CDR3 length is 15 residues. The V gene's germline CDR1 is SGHNT and CDR2 YYREEE (reference sequence). The trim removed 1 base at V and 7 bases at J, leaving 3 bases unmatched. The CDR3 sequence: CASSLPSGGANEQFF. CDR3 bases: TGTGCCAGCAGCTTGCCTAGCGGGGGGGCAAATGAGCAGTTCTTC.

The V call is TRBV4-2, the J call TRBJ2-7, with 9 nucleotides matching TRBD1. V was clipped by 0 bases and J by 1 base; unmatched bases: 4. Per germline, CDR1 LGHNA and CDR2 YNFKEQ. The CDR3 totals 16 residues. The chain's CDR3 is CASSQDPGTGSYEQYF. For the CDR3, the DNA is TGTGCCAGCAGCCAAGATCCCGGGACAGGGTCCTACGAGCAGTACTTC.

The chain joins TRBV19 to TRBJ1-1; TRBD1 matches 7 bases. Germline CDR1 LNHDA, CDR2 SQIVND (reference sequence). V was pared by 3 bases and J by 3 bases, with 1 base of the junction left unmatched. CDR3 length: 13 amino acids. Written as DNA, the CDR3 is TGTGCCAGTAGTATGCAGGGGGACACTGAAGCTTTCTTT. This gives the protein CASSMQGDTEAFF.

The rearrangement uses TRBV10-1 and TRBJ2-7; D is unresolved. Germline lookup yields CDR1 WNHNN and CDR2 SYGVQD (reference sequence). Trimming pared 5 bases from V and 2 bases from J, leaving 13 bases between. The CDR3 sequence is 14 residues long. The CDR3, as DNA: TGCGCCAGCAGTCGCAGCGAATTTCCCTACGAGCAGTACTTC. As protein: CASSRSEFPYEQYF.

The gene calls are TRBV4-1 and TRBJ2-1; 8 bases align to TRBD1. The V and J ends lost 4 bases and 10 bases, in that order; junction bases with no gene match: 15. Germline CDR1 reads MGHRA; CDR2 reads YSYEKL. This CDR3 has 16 amino acids. The CDR3, as DNA: TGCGCCAGCAGCCTTGCAGGGACAGGAGGGTTCGAGGAGCAGTTCTTC. Its protein product is CASSLAGTGGFEEQFF.

A single count supports this clone. The chain links TRBV27 to TRBJ2-1, with no clear D. The CDR3 runs 13 residues. Trimming pared 2 bases from V and 4 bases from J, leaving 6 bases between. The germline gives CDR1 MNHEY, CDR2 SMNVEV (reference sequence). Here the CDR3 reads CASSLIPYNEQFF. The CDR3 DNA follows: TGTGCCAGCAGTTTAATCCCGTACAATGAGCAGTTCTTC.

The chain couples TRBV28 to TRBJ1-5, with 7 bases that match TRBD1. Germline loops: CDR1 MDHEN, CDR2 SYDVKM. After removal of 4 bases from V and 0 bases from J, the junction contained 6 bases not matched to a gene. The CDR3 spans 16 residues. The DNA of the CDR3 is TGTGCCAGCAGTTCGATATACAGGGGTAGCAATCAGCCCCAGCATTTT. As protein: CASSSIYRGSNQPQHF.

This clone came up once. The chain links TRBV14 to TRBJ1-1; TRBD1 matches 9 bases. V dropped 3 bases and J dropped 5; count of bases not matched to a gene: 7. This CDR3 spans 15 amino acids. Germline V CDR1 and CDR2: SGHDN, FVKESK. CDR3 sequence reads: CASSHRRDRVTEAFF. The CDR3 nucleotides are TGTGCCAGCAGCCATAGACGGGACAGGGTTACTGAAGCTTTCTTT.

This clone was seen a single time. This sequence joins TRBV25-1 and TRBJ2-7; D gene uncertain. Trimming removed 4 bases from V and 4 bases from J, with 5 bases in between. The germline gives CDR1 MGHDK, CDR2 SYGVNS. This CDR3 has 11 residues. CDR3 amino acids: CASSGGYEQYF. For the CDR3, the DNA is TGTGCCAGCAGTGGAGGATACGAGCAGTACTTC.

The chain joins TRBV7-2 to TRBJ1-1; D not resolved. Looked up from germline, CDR1 is SGHTA and CDR2 is FQGNSA. CDR3 length equals 12 residues. Trimming pared 1 base from V and 10 bases from J, leaving 10 bases between. CDR3: CASSLDSRGAFF. The DNA of the CDR3 is TGTGCCAGCAGCTTAGACTCCAGAGGAGCTTTCTTT.

This clone was counted a single time. This chain connects TRBV12-5 to TRBJ1-1; D is perhaps TRBD1 (5 bases). Germline assignment: CDR1 LGHNT and CDR2 FRNRAP. V lost 5 bases to trimming and J lost 2 bases, with 12 bases between them. The CDR3 runs 14 residues. CDR3 amino acids: CASGRGGENTEAFF. DNA of the CDR3: TGTGCTAGTGGTCGAGGAGGGGAAAACACTGAAGCTTTCTTT.

The chain carries TRBV3-1 (or the pseudogene TRBV3-2) and TRBJ2-2; the D is unclear. V lost 4 bases, J lost 7 bases, and 4 bases lay in between. There are 11 residues in the CDR3. CDR1 and CDR2 (germline): LGHDT, YNNKEL (reference sequence). The CDR3 protein is CASSLFGELFF. CDR3 nucleotides: TGTGCCAGCAGCCTATTCGGGGAGCTGTTTTTT.

The chain links TRBV4-2 to TRBJ2-3, with TRBD2 matching 9 bases. Germline V CDR1 and CDR2: LGHNA, YNFKEQ. V dropped 1 base and J dropped 0; count of bases not matched to a gene: 2. The CDR3 extends over 16 amino acids. The CDR3 spells CASSQGLAGSTDTQYF. The CDR3 nucleotides are TGTGCCAGCAGCCAAGGGCTAGCGGGAAGCACAGATACGCAGTATTTT.

This chain links TRBV28 with TRBJ1-6; D may be TRBD1 (6 bases). The CDR3 has 16 amino acids. Trimming stripped 8 bases from V and 9 bases from J, with 23 bases between. Germline V gene data show CDR1 as MDHEN and CDR2 as SYDVKM. CDR3 sequence reads: CASDSVQGIVGSPLHF. The CDR3 nucleotides read TGTGCCAGCGATTCTGTACAGGGAATAGTAGGTTCACCCCTCCACTTT.

The chain joins TRBV28 to TRBJ1-1, with 10 bases aligning to TRBD1. Germline-derived CDR1 and CDR2 are MDHEN and SYDVKM. V trimming: 5 bases; J trimming: 4 bases; junction bases outside the gene matches: 13. This CDR3 is built from 17 residues. CDR3 DNA: TGTGCCAGCAGTCCGTCGACAGGGGGCGGTCAGGGCACTGAAGCTTTCTTT. Protein: CASSPSTGGGQGTEAFF.